This TCR beta chain was captured in a study of vaccination effects on CD4 cells after COVID-19. A word on this clone: Its antigen remains unidentified.

Method: immunoSEQ multiplex PCR; TCRdb's copy keeps in-frame clones and lacks some. The repertoire holds over 55,000 clones, with 70% to 85% as singletons. General study findings and limits: There was marked clonal contraction among infection- and vaccine-induced clones late after vaccination.

J gave up 4 bases and V 3 bases, and 1 base lay outside the gene matches. Germline V gene sequence: CDR1 SGHAT, CDR2 FQDESV (reference sequence). This CDR3 has 13 amino acids. Using viral peptide pools, the ViraFEST assay grew out antigen-specific CD4+ T cells prior to sequencing. Having been cultured for 10 days, the cells underwent CD4+ T cell isolation. Nucleocapsid antibody tests were negative, and the vaccine recipients had no prior SARS-CoV-2 infection. Cultivation was performed at two million PBMC per well with roughly 10 IU/ml IL-2 and 7.5 to 10 ug/ml peptides added. Fresh IL-2-containing medium replaced half the medium on days 3 and 7.

The origin of this receptor is a human donor who received a COVID-19 vaccine. The chain recombines TRBV11-1 with TRBJ1-1; 8 nucleotides align to TRBD1. Sequences were derived from CD4+ T cells from PBMCs cultured with HCoV-OC43 spike peptides, sampled before COVID-19 vaccination. Specified subset: HCoV-OC43 spike overlapping peptide pool stimulation. CDR3 residues: CASSFQGATEAFF. CDR3 nucleotides: TGTGCCAGCAGCTTTCAGGGGGCCACTGAAGCTTTCTTT.